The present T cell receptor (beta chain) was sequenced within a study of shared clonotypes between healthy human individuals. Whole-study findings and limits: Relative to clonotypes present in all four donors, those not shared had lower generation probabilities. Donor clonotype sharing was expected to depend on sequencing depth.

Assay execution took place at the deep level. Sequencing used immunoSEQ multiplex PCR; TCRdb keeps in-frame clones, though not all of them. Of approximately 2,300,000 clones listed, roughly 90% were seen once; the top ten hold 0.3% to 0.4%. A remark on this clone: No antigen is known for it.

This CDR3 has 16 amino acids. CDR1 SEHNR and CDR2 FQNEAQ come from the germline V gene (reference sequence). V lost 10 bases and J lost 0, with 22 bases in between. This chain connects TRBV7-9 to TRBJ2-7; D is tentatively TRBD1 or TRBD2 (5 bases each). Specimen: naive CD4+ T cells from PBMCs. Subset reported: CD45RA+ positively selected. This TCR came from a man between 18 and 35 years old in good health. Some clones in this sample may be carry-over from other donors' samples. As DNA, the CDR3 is TGTGCCATCCAAGTGGGCGACCGGGACGGCTCCTACGAGCAGTACTTC. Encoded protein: CAIQVGDRDGSYEQYF.